The T cell receptor beta chain described here comes from a study of blood T cell repertoires in COVID-19. For the study at large: Acute and convalescent COVID-19 specimens originated in the United States, Italy and Spain. PBMCs, B-cell-depleted T cells, or T cells provided the cDNA or gDNA that made up the material.

The authors' processing: Estimated nucleated cell counts came from reference gene primer amplification. TCRdb keeps only in-frame clones here, not all; method: immunoSEQ multiplex PCR. V and J calls and clone size are as listed in that table; D and trimming were resolved from the DNA. The sample holds hundreds of thousands of clones, about 90% seen once. The V and J ends lost 4 bases and 4 bases respectively, with 13 bases between them. This CDR3 has 14 residues. Germline CDR1 is MNHNY and CDR2 is SVGAGI (reference sequence). The sequence was obtained from an older woman with COVID-19, enrolled during active disease. The V and J genes are TRBV6-6 and TRBJ2-5; perhaps TRBD1 as D (6 bases). The sequencing sample was made of peripheral blood. CDR3: CASSFRGTGETQYF. DNA of the CDR3: TGTGCCAGCAGTTTCAGGGGCACAGGAGAGACCCAGTACTTC.